The 18 T cell receptor beta chains below were found in one sample sequenced in a study of regulatory T cells in long-lasting Graves disease. The time point is: newly diagnosed GD, antithyroid drugs for less than 3 months. PBMC-derived RNA was used for the TCR library. Arm-PCR with iRepertoire HTBI primers amplified the CDR3 regions for these TCR beta libraries. TCRdb called the multiplex PCR reads again in MiXCR, with one record for every CDR3 protein. The sample lists about 620,000 distinct CDR3 sequences, roughly 15% occurring once. This sample was shared with a second study, whose subject was T cells in Graves' hyperthyroidism and ophthalmopathy.

The sequencing used peripheral blood mononuclear cells (PBMCs), collected at new diagnosis, from a patient treated with antithyroid drugs. All receptors come from a woman aged 25 to 39 with Graves disease.

This clonotype was picked up a small number of times. The chain links TRBV6-2 or TRBV6-3 to TRBJ2-6; D is unclear. Germline CDR1 MNHEY, CDR2 SVGEGT. The CDR3 runs 16 residues. Trimming shortened V by 2 bases and J by 0 bases, and 8 bases separated the two germline ends. CDR3 amino acids: CASSYEKSSGANVLTF. CDR3 DNA: TGTGCCAGCAGTTACGAGAAGAGCTCTGGGGCCAACGTCCTGACTTTC.

This clonotype was seen a handful of times. The rearrangement uses TRBV5-6 and TRBJ2-3; 10 nucleotides match TRBD2. With V trimmed by 4 bases and J by 6 bases, 11 bases remained unmatched. Germline CDR1 is SGHDT and CDR2 is YYEEEE. CDR3 length: 16 residues. CDR3 region: CASSRANSGRKDTQYF. CDR3 bases: TGTGCCAGCAGCCGGGCGAATAGCGGGAGGAAGGATACGCAGTATTTT. Combining the CDR3 with reference TRBV5-6 and TRBJ2-3 gives the whole variable domain DAGVTQSPTHLIKTRGQQVTLRCSPKSGHDTVSWYQQALGQGPQFIFQYYEEEERQRGNFPDRFSGHQFPNYSSELNVNALLLGDSALYLCASSRANSGRKDTQYFGPGTRLTVL.

This clonotype has at least ten counts. The chain is built from TRBV7-9 and TRBJ2-5; D not resolved. From germline, CDR1 is SEHNR and CDR2 FQNEAQ (reference sequence). The V end lost 6 bases, the J end lost 5 bases, and 10 bases lay between the germline ends. The CDR3 is 12 residues long. In nucleotides, the CDR3 is TGTGCCAGCAGGGAGAATAGCGAGACCCAGTACTTC. This sequence encodes CASRENSETQYF.

A single count supports this clonotype. The chain uses TRBV12-3 or TRBV12-4 and TRBJ1-5; D is possibly TRBD1 (5 bases). The CDR3 length is 13 residues. Trimming pared 8 bases from V and 4 bases from J, leaving 12 bases between. CDR3 amino acids: CASAGGENQPQHF. The CDR3 bases are TGTGCCAGCGCCGGGGGGGAAAATCAGCCCCAGCATTTT.

The J gene is TRBJ2-5, the V gene TRBV5-1, with D possibly being TRBD1 or TRBD2 (6 bases each). Trimming shortened V by 4 bases and J by 1 base, and 14 bases separated the two germline ends. Germline lookup yields CDR1 SGHRS and CDR2 YFSETQ. The CDR3 is made up of 15 amino acids. The DNA for the CDR3 is TGCGCCAGCAGCCTTGGAGGGGGAGGCCAAGAGACCCAGTACTTC. Protein product: CASSLGGGGQETQYF.

This clonotype has just a few counts. The rearrangement links TRBV5-5 to TRBJ1-1; D remains ambiguous. This CDR3 has 14 amino acids. The V gene lost 0 bases and the J gene lost 9 bases, with 15 bases spanning the gap. Germline CDR1 and CDR2: SGHKS and YYEKEE (reference sequence). The DNA for the CDR3 is TGTGCCAGCAGCTTGGCTGTTGTCGTTGGCAAAGCTTTCTTT. This translates into CASSLAVVVGKAFF.

The chain has TRBV6-2 or TRBV6-3 and TRBJ2-1; the match to TRBD1 covers 10 bases. The ends lost 3 bases at V and 6 bases at J; junction bases unmatched: 5. Per the germline V gene, CDR1 is MNHEY and CDR2 is SVGEGT. The CDR3 contains 15 residues. CDR3 sequence (DNA): TGTGCCAGCAGTTATGCCGGGACAGGGGTCAATGAGCAGTTCTTC. Translating gives CASSYAGTGVNEQFF.

This clonotype was found a few times. J is TRBJ2-7 and V is TRBV9, with 12 bases fitting TRBD1. In germline, CDR1 is SGDLS, CDR2 YYNGEE. The CDR3 runs 16 residues. After removal of 3 bases from V and 0 bases from J, the junction contained 4 bases not matched to a gene. The CDR3 sequence: CASSAGTGGASYEQYF. The CDR3 DNA follows: TGTGCCAGCAGCGCCGGGACAGGGGGCGCCTCCTACGAGCAGTACTTC.

This clonotype appeared many times. The chain is built from TRBV5-1 and TRBJ2-7; D not certain. The CDR3 is made up of 14 amino acids. The ends were cut back, 0 bases at V and 4 bases at J, with 11 bases in the middle. The germline gives CDR1 SGHRS, CDR2 YFSETQ. In DNA, the CDR3 is TGCGCCAGCAGCTTGGGTTTTCGAAGTTACGAGCAGTACTTC. It yields the protein CASSLGFRSYEQYF.

This clonotype has just a few counts. The CDR3 spells CASSMGGTSPLHF. In DNA form, the CDR3 reads TGTGCCAGTAGTATGGGAGGTACCTCACCCCTCCACTTT. The gene calls are TRBV19 and TRBJ1-6; D call uncertain. The germline V gene has CDR1 LNHDA and CDR2 SQIVND (reference sequence). This CDR3 is 13 amino acids long. Trimming took 3 bases from V and 10 from J, leaving 10 bases between them.

This clonotype was recorded only once. The gene calls are TRBV4-2 and TRBJ1-5; D remains unclear. Germline-derived CDR1 and CDR2 are LGHNA and YNFKEQ. V was shortened by 1 base and J by 2 bases, with 12 bases between the two germline ends. The CDR3 loop spans 16 amino acids. CDR3 sequence: CASSQALGSGNQPQHF. The DNA of the CDR3 is TGTGCCAGCAGCCAAGCCCTGGGGTCCGGCAATCAGCCCCAGCATTTT.

The chain links TRBV19 to TRBJ2-7; TRBD2 matches 8 bases. CDR1 LNHDA and CDR2 SQIVND come from the germline V gene (reference sequence). CDR3 length equals 15 residues. V lost 2 bases, J lost 3 bases, and 6 bases stayed unmatched. The CDR3 spells CASSITQRENYEQYF. The CDR3 DNA reads as TGTGCCAGTAGTATAACCCAGCGGGAGAACTACGAGCAGTACTTC.

This clonotype appeared a few times. The genes are TRBV6-1 and TRBJ1-3, with D perhaps matching TRBD1 (6 bases). With 0 bases removed from V and 6 bases from J, the gap between germline ends came to 18 bases. Germline V lookup: CDR1 MNHNS, CDR2 SASEGT. This CDR3 region has 17 residues. The CDR3 DNA follows: TGTGCCAGCAGTGAAGCGGGTCACACAGGGTCCGCAAACACCATATATTTT. Its protein is CASSEAGHTGSANTIYF.

This clonotype was detected ten times or more. This chain connects TRBV30 to TRBJ2-3; D is tentatively TRBD1 or TRBD2 (6 bases each). CDR1 is GTSNPN and CDR2 is SVGIG in the germline V gene (reference sequence). Trimming removed 8 bases from V and 12 bases from J, with 27 bases in between. The CDR3 loop spans 14 amino acids. The CDR3 nucleotides read TGTGCCGCCCATGGGGGGCCGGGGACTTTACCTCAGTATTTT. Its protein is CAAHGGPGTLPQYF. Full variable domain (missing parts from reference TRBV30 and TRBJ2-3): SQTIHQWPATLVQPVGSPLSLECTVEGTSNPNLYWYRQAAGRGLQLLFYSVGIGQISSEVPQNLSASRPQDRQFILSSKKLLLSDSGFYLCAAHGGPGTLPQYFGPGTRLTVL.

Only a few counts were recorded for this clonotype. The CDR3 nucleotides read TGCAGTGCTAGAGGGGTCGAAACCAATGAGCAGTTCTTC. It yields the protein CSARGVETNEQFF. This chain uses TRBV20-1 with TRBJ2-1; no clear D gene. With 1 base removed from V and 6 bases from J, the gap between germline ends came to 10 bases. Germline values: CDR1 DFQATT, CDR2 SNEGSKA (reference sequence). This CDR3 is 13 amino acids long.

The rearrangement joins TRBV20-1 to TRBJ2-6; TRBD1 agrees at 8 bases. The V segment lost 5 bases and the J segment 4 bases; nucleotides outside the gene matches: 10. CDR3 length equals 16 residues. Germline CDR1 and CDR2: DFQATT and SNEGSKA (reference sequence). The CDR3 sequence is CSAGGQAGSGANVLTF. Written as DNA, the CDR3 is TGCAGTGCTGGGGGACAGGCAGGGTCCGGGGCCAACGTCCTGACTTTC.

This clonotype was picked up many times. The DNA for the CDR3 is TGTGCCAGCAGCCCAACCGGGACAGGGGCTTATGGCTACACCTTC. Its translation is CASSPTGTGAYGYTF. The chain employs TRBV7-2 and TRBJ1-2; TRBD1 agrees at 10 bases. The CDR3 is 15 residues long. Germline values: CDR1 SGHTA, CDR2 FQGNSA. With V trimmed by 5 bases and J by 5 bases, 8 bases remained unmatched.

This clonotype was recorded at least ten times. The chain recombines TRBV10-3 with TRBJ1-5, with TRBD1 as a possible D gene (5 bases). The CDR3 runs 14 residues. V lost 3 bases, J lost 2 bases, and 8 bases lay in between. CDR1 is ENHRY, CDR2 SYGVKD, per germline. The CDR3 bases are TGTGCCATCAGTGAAAGGGGTGGCAATCAGCCCCAGCATTTT. Amino acid sequence: CAISERGGNQPQHF.